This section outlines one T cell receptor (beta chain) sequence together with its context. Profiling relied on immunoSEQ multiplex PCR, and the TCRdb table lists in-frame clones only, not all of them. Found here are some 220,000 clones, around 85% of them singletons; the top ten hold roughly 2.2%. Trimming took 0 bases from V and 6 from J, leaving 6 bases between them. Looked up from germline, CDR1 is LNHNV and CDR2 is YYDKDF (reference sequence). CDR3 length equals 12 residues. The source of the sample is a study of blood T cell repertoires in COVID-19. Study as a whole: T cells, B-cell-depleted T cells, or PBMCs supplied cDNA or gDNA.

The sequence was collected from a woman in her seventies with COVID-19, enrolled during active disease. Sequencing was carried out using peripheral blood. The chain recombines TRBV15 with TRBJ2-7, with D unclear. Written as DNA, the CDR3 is TGTGCCACCAGCAGAGATCGGAGCGAGCAGTACTTC. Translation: CATSRDRSEQYF.